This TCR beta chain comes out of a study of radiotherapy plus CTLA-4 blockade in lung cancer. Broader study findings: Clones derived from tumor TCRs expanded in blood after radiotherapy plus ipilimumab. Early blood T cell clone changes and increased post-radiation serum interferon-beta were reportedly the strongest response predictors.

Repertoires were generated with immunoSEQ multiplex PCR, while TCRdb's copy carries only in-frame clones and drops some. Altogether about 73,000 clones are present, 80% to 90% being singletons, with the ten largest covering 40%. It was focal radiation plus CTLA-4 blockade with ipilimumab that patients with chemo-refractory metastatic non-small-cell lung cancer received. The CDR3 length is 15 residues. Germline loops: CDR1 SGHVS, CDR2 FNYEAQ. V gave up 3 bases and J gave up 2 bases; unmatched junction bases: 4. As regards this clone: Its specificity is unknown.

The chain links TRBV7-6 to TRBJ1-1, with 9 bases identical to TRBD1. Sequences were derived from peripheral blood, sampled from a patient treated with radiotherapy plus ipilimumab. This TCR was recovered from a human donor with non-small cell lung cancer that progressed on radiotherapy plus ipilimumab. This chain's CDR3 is CASSLSGQGNTEAFF. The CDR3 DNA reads TGTGCCAGCAGCTTGTCGGGACAGGGTAACACTGAAGCTTTCTTT.